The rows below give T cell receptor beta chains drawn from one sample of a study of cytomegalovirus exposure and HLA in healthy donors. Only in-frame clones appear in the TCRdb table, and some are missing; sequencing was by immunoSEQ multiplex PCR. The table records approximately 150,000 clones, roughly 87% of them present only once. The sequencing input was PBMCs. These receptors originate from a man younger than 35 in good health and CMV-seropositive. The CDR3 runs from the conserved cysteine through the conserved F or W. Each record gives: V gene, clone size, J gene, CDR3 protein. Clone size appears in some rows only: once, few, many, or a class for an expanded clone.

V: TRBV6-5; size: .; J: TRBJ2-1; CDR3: CASSYSTGSSYNEQFF
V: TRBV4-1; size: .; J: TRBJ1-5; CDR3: CASSQEGAANWPQHF
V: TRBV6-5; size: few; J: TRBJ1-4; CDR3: CASSSLTGKLFF
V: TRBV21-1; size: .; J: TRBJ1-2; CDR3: CVDRERGYTF
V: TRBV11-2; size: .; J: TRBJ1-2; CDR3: CASSPPLRGKTSYGYTF
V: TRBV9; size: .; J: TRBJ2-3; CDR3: CASTRTVLSTDTQYF
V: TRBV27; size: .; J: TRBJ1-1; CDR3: CATRTRAEAFF
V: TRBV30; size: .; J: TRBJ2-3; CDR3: CAWSQASGETDTQYF
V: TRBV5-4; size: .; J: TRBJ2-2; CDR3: CASSDRDRDTGELFF
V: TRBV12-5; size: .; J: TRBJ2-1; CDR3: CASGFTQTAASSYNEQFF
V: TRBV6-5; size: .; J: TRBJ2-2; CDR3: CASSRRVNTGELFF
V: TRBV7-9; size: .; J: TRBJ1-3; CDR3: CASSLKWDRSSGNTIYF
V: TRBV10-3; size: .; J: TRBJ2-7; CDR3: CAISGLANEQYF
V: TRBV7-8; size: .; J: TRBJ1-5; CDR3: CASSLSAQGNQPQHF
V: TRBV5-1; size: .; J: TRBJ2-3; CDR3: CASSAGGTLGTDTQYF
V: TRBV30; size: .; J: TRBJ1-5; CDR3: CAWSTRTVLNQPQHF
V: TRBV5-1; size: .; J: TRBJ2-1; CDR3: CASSFSDFSYNEQFF
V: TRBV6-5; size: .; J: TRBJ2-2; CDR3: CASSYSTSGSTGELFF
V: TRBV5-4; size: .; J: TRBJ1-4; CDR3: CASSPPGTGGEKLFF
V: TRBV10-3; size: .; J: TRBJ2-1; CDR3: CAISESDREQFF
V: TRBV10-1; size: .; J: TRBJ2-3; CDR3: CASSETTGGPTQYF
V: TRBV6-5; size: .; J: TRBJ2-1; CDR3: CASSSSSGTWNEQFF
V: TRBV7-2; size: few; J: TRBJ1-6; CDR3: CASSPKQGGGSPLHF
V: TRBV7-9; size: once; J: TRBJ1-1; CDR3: CASSLGGMIWNTEAFF
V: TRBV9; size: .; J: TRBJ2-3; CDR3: CASSVLGLAGDTDTQYF
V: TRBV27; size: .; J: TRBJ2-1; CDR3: CASSLSSGRINEQFF
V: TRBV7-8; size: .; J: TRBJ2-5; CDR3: CASSFSGGQRETQYF
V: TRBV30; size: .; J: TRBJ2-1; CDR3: CAWSGRVYNEQFF
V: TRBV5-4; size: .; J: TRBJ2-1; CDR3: CASSLAGGHEQFF
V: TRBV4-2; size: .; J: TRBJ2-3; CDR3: CASSQEEASGGDTQYF
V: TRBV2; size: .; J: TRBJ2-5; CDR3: CASRTSGTQETQYF
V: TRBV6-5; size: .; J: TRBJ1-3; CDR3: CASTGGSGNTIYF
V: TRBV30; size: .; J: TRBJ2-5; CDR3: CAWSGTGVRGETQYF
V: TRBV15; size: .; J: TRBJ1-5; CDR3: CATSRDKAGQPQHF
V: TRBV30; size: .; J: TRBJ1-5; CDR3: CAWSPPWGGGQPQHF
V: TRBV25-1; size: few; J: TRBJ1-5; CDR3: CASSEHGDNQPQHF
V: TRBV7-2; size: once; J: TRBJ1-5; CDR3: CASSFSGSNQPQHF
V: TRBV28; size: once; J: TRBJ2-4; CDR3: CATALTGKAKNIQYF
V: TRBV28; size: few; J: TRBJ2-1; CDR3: CASSEAGTTYNEQFF
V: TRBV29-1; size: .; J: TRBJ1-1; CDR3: CSALGQMKNTEAFF
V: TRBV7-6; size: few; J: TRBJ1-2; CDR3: CASSLRTGAGYTF
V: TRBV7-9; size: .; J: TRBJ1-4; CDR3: CASSLSGTGGEKLFF
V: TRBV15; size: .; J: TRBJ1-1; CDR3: CATRDLGSTNTEAFF
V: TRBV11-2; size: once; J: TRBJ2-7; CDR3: CASSLGTGGPTSYEQYF
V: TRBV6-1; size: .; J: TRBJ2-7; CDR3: CASSESPTSFSEQYF
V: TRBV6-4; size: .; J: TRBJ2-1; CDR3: CASSVDWSSYNEQFF
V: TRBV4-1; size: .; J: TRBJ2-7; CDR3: CASSQVGVYEQYF
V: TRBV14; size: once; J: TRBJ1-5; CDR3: CASSQVPGQISTYSNQPQHF
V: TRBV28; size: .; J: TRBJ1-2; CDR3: CASSWALLANYGYTF
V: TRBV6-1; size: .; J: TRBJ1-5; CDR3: CASLQGRQPQHF
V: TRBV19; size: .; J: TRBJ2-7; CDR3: CASSPSGAREQYF
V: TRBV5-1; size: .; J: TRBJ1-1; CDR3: CASSVTGGFGTEAFF
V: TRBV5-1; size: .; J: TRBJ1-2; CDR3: CASSFRQGGNLNGYTF
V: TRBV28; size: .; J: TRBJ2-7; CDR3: CASSLEGGVYEQYF
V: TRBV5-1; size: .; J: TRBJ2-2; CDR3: CASREQGTGELFF
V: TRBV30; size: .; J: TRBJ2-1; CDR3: CAWSAAYNEQFF
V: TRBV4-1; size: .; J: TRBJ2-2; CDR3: CASSQDTPDSLDTGELFF